Listed below are T cell receptor beta chains from one sample, sequenced in a study of blood T cells in healthy people across ages. TCRdb reprocessed the 5' RACE reads via MiXCR and lists one record per CDR3 protein. This table has approximately 730,000 distinct CDR3 sequences, about 53% appearing once. Input material: blood. These receptors all stem from an elderly man in good health. Both conserved end residues are part of each CDR3. D genes are given only for firm matches. Expanded clones are given a class, and other clones once, few, many or no size at all.

V gene,clone size,D gene,J gene,CDR3 protein,CDR3 DNA
TRBV6-5,.,.,TRBJ1-5,CASSYSAGNQPQHF,TGTGCCAGCAGTTACTCAGCAGGGAATCAGCCCCAGCATTTT
TRBV18,many,.,TRBJ2-7,CASSLHPGASYEQYF,TGTGCCAGCTCCCTCCACCCCGGAGCCTCCTACGAGCAGTACTTC
TRBV29-1,.,.,TRBJ2-5,CSVERPAQETQYF,TGCAGCGTTGAGCGGCCAGCCCAAGAGACCCAGTACTTC
TRBV10-3,.,.,TRBJ2-5,CATQGAQETQYF,TGTGCCACCCAGGGAGCTCAAGAGACCCAGTACTTC
TRBV3-1,.,TRBD2,TRBJ2-7,CPSSQAGRGYEQYF,TGTCCCAGCAGCCAAGCAGGGAGGGGCTACGAGCAGTACTTC
TRBV20-1,once,TRBD1,TRBJ1-2,CSAPGQGANCGYTF,TGCAGCGCTCCCGGACAGGGCGCGAACTGTGGCTACACCTTC
TRBV29-1,.,.,TRBJ2-5,CSVVVGQETQYF,TGCAGCGTTGTCGTGGGTCAAGAGACCCAGTACTTC
TRBV7-6,.,TRBD2,TRBJ2-1,CASTLTDVPGTSGIQQFF,TGTGCCAGCACCCTCACTGATGTACCCGGGACTAGCGGGATCCAGCAGTTCTTC
TRBV3-1,.,TRBD2,TRBJ2-2,CASSQPSGGLARAGELFF,TGTGCCAGCAGCCAACCCAGTGGGGGACTAGCGAGGGCCGGGGAGCTGTTTTTT
TRBV6-6,.,.,TRBJ2-5,CASSYQGGGETQYF,TGTGCCAGCAGTTATCAAGGGGGGGGGGAGACCCAGTACTTC
TRBV7-9,once,.,TRBJ2-5,CASSDVFGGQETQYF,TGTGCCAGCAGCGACGTTTTTGGGGGCCAAGAGACCCAGTACTTC
TRBV10-3,.,TRBD2,TRBJ2-7,CAISGIGLAGEQYF,TGTGCCATCAGCGGTATTGGACTAGCGGGCGAGCAGTACTTC
TRBV27,.,TRBD2,TRBJ2-5,CASSLVGLAGDRNEQYF,TGTGCCAGCAGTTTAGTGGGACTAGCGGGAGATAGAAATGAGCAGTACTTC
TRBV9,.,TRBD2,TRBJ2-3,CASSPRGGGRFTDTQYF,TGTGCCAGCAGCCCCCGGGGGGGGGGCCGATTCACAGATACGCAGTATTTT
TRBV5-1,.,.,TRBJ1-2,CASSATGRSRYGYTF,TGCGCCAGCAGCGCCACAGGGCGATCCCGCTATGGCTACACCTTC
TRBV11-2,.,.,TRBJ2-7,CASSLVWPSAGSNEQYF,TGTGCCAGCAGCTTAGTGTGGCCTAGCGCAGGTTCCAATGAGCAGTACTTC
TRBV12-3/TRBV12-4,.,TRBD2,TRBJ2-3,CASRTGTSGLADTQYF,TGTGCCAGCAGGACCGGGACTAGTGGTTTGGCAGATACGCAGTATTTT
TRBV7-2,.,TRBD2,TRBJ2-7,CASSRGLAGVAYEQYF,TGTGCCAGCAGCCGTGGACTAGCGGGTGTGGCCTACGAGCAGTACTTC
TRBV2,few,TRBD1,TRBJ2-7,CASSYDRGRPYEQYF,TGTGCCAGCAGTTATGACAGGGGGAGGCCCTACGAGCAGTACTTC
TRBV7-9,.,.,TRBJ1-4,CASSLTGGKANEKLFF,TGTGCCAGCAGCTTAACCGGGGGCAAGGCTAATGAAAAACTGTTTTTT
TRBV29-1,few,TRBD1,TRBJ2-3,CSVRDRAIVADTQYF,TGCAGCGTTAGGGACAGGGCGATAGTGGCAGATACGCAGTATTTT
TRBV7-2,.,.,TRBJ2-1,CASSSRSAEQFF,TGTGCCAGCAGCTCACGGTCAGCTGAGCAGTTCTTC
TRBV14,few,TRBD2,TRBJ2-2,CASSGSGSNTGELFF,TGTGCCAGCAGCGGTAGCGGGAGTAACACCGGGGAGCTGTTTTTT
TRBV20-1,few,TRBD1,TRBJ1-2,CSARRTGGDNYGYTF,TGCAGTGCTAGAAGGACAGGGGGCGATAACTATGGCTACACCTTC
TRBV5-1,.,TRBD2,TRBJ2-1,CASSWISLAGGPNEQFF,TGCGCCAGCAGCTGGATCTCACTAGCGGGAGGGCCTAATGAGCAGTTCTTC
TRBV20-1,.,.,TRBJ2-7,CSARSPERGPIEQYF,TGCAGTGCTAGATCCCCCGAAAGGGGTCCAATCGAGCAGTACTTC
TRBV27,.,.,TRBJ2-7,CASSFKGAYEQYF,TGTGCCAGCAGTTTCAAGGGAGCCTACGAGCAGTACTTC
TRBV24-1,.,.,TRBJ2-5,CATSDGGAVQETQYF,TGTGCCACCAGTGACGGAGGGGCAGTCCAAGAGACCCAGTACTTC
TRBV24-1,.,.,TRBJ2-1,CATSDFPRGRAHNEQFF,TGTGCCACCAGTGATTTCCCGCGAGGAAGGGCCCACAATGAGCAGTTCTTC
TRBV20-1,few,.,TRBJ2-7,CSALSVTSYEQYF,TGCAGTGCTCTTAGCGTAACCTCCTACGAGCAGTACTTC
TRBV2,.,.,TRBJ1-3,CASSPNSVASGNTIYF,TGTGCCAGCAGCCCAAACAGCGTCGCCTCTGGAAACACCATATATTTT
TRBV7-2,once,.,TRBJ1-5,CASSAQGQGQPQHF,TGTGCCAGCAGCGCACAGGGTCAAGGTCAGCCCCAGCATTTT
TRBV6-1,once,TRBD2,TRBJ2-1,CASSESPSGSLNEQFF,TGTGCCAGCAGTGAAAGCCCTAGCGGGAGTCTGAATGAGCAGTTCTTC
TRBV6-4,.,.,TRBJ2-1,CASSEIGRDEQFF,TGTGCCAGCAGTGAAATCGGGCGGGATGAGCAGTTCTTC
TRBV27,.,.,TRBJ2-6,CASSLSRRDGANVLTF,TGTGCCAGCAGTTTATCGAGGAGGGATGGGGCCAACGTCCTGACTTTC
TRBV5-1,.,TRBD1,TRBJ2-1,CASSLLPGTGRTYEQFF,TGCGCCAGCAGCTTATTGCCCGGGACAGGGCGTACCTACGAGCAGTTCTTC
TRBV29-1,.,TRBD2,TRBJ2-3,CSVDTGLAGADTQYF,TGCAGCGTTGATACGGGACTAGCGGGAGCAGATACGCAGTATTTT
TRBV6-2/TRBV6-3,.,.,TRBJ2-7,CASSSPGRTYEQYF,TGTGCCAGCAGCTCCCCGGGGAGGACCTACGAGCAGTACTTC
TRBV2,.,.,TRBJ2-3,CARSEQLGKGHRYAYF,TGTGCCCGCAGTGAACAACTCGGCAAGGGACACAGATACGCGTATTTT
TRBV20-1,once,.,TRBJ2-7,CSASAGSGPYEQYF,TGCAGTGCTAGTGCGGGAAGCGGCCCCTACGAGCAGTACTTC
TRBV5-1,once,TRBD2,TRBJ2-1,CASSLASGRNNEQFF,TGCGCCAGCAGCTTGGCTAGCGGGCGAAACAATGAGCAGTTCTTC